This T cell receptor beta chain was recovered during a study of control samples from healthy donors and cancer patients (dated by TCRdb to about 2020). The library relied on the immunoSEQ multiplex PCR assay. The immuneACCESS repertoire file appears here via TCRdb, limited to in-frame rearrangements. These files lack a portion of the clones; in checked studies, under half of the deficit traces to unresolved V genes, and the cause of the others is not known. In all, the sample holds approximately 80,000 clones, and roughly 84% of those were seen once. The biggest ten clones account for around 5.7% of the sample. CDR1 and CDR2 are drawn from the germline V gene: SGDLS, YYNGEE. Ends trimmed: V by 0 bases, J by 4 bases; bases unmatched to a gene: 3. Including cysteine and phenylalanine, the CDR3 has 15 amino acids. The entry retains the CDR3 DNA only, 45 bases that are in frame from base 1. This clone was detected once. The target of this receptor is not known. Base-call qualities are not available, and no considerably larger clone is one nucleotide away.

The chain is assembled from TRBV9 and TRBJ2-7; 11 nucleotides in the junction match TRBD2. This TCR was sampled from a woman aged 50 to 60 in good health. Sequencing used blood. The CDR3 amino acid sequence is: CASSVGLAGMYEQYF. DNA sequence: TGTGCCAGCAGCGTAGGACTAGCGGGGATGTACGAGCAGTACTTC.